A single sample is the source of the 29 T cell receptor beta chains below, sequenced in a study of cytomegalovirus exposure and HLA in healthy donors. With 60 Vbeta and 13 Jbeta primers, the PCR was carried out. The assay was immunoSEQ multiplex PCR, and TCRdb's table has in-frame clones only and misses some. Across about 170,000 clones, the top ten clones capture over 1% of the sample. The sequencing input was PBMCs. Every receptor here comes from a woman in her sixties in good health and CMV-seronegative.

This sequence joins TRBV9 and TRBJ1-4, with 11 bases identical to TRBD1. The CDR3 extends over 15 amino acids. V trimming: 3 bases; J trimming: 8 bases; junction bases outside the gene matches: 6. The germline CDR1 and CDR2 sequences are SGDLS and YYNGEE. The CDR3 is CASSAGTGGGEKLFF. CDR3 sequence (DNA): TGTGCCAGCAGCGCGGGGACAGGGGGAGGAGAAAAACTGTTTTTT. Together with reference TRBV9 and TRBJ1-4, the CDR3 gives the full variable domain: DSGVTQTPKHLITATGQRVTLRCSPRSGDLSVYWYQQSLDQGLQFLIQYYNGEERAKGNILERFSAQQFPDLHSELNLSSLELGDSALYFCASSAGTGGGEKLFFGSGTQLSVL.

V usage is TRBV29-1 and J usage is TRBJ1-1; no clear D. The V end was cut by 7 bases, the J end by 0 bases, with 9 bases between. There are 12 residues in the CDR3. Per germline, CDR1 SQVTM and CDR2 ANQGSEA. The CDR3 DNA follows: TGCAGCGCCAGAGACATGAACACTGAAGCTTTCTTT. Translating it yields CSARDMNTEAFF.

The chain has TRBV6-5 and TRBJ2-5; no clear D. Deletions cut 4 bases from V and 2 bases from J, with 5 bases between. CDR3 length equals 12 residues. Germline assignment: CDR1 MNHEY and CDR2 SVGAGI. CDR3 in amino acids: CASSFEQETQYF. The DNA for the CDR3 is TGTGCCAGCAGTTTTGAGCAAGAGACCCAGTACTTC.

The rearrangement links TRBV27 to TRBJ2-2; TRBD1 is a possible D gene (6 bases). Trimming removed 6 bases from V and 1 base from J, with 9 bases in between. CDR3 length equals 14 residues. Germline V CDR1 and CDR2: MNHEY, SMNVEV (reference sequence). CDR3 protein: CASRGQQNTGELFF. The CDR3 coding sequence is TGTGCCAGCAGGGGACAACAGAACACCGGGGAGCTGTTTTTT.

J is TRBJ1-3 and V is TRBV15, with 8 bases fitting TRBD1. CDR1 and CDR2 from the germline V gene are LNHNV and YYDKDF (reference sequence). Trimming took 0 bases from V and 7 from J; bases not matched to a gene: 5. The CDR3 runs 15 residues. CDR3 protein: CATSRDQDRENTIYF. CDR3 bases: TGTGCCACCAGCAGAGATCAGGACAGGGAGAACACCATATATTTT.

The V and J genes are TRBV6-1 and TRBJ1-2; tentatively, D is TRBD1 (6 bases). Germline V gene sequence: CDR1 MNHNS, CDR2 SASEGT. The germline V and J ends were trimmed by 1 base and 8 bases, with 14 bases remaining between them. This CDR3 comprises 14 residues. The CDR3, as DNA: TGTGCCAGCAGTGAAGGCTTCAGGGGATCGGGCTACACCTTC. Translation gives CASSEGFRGSGYTF.

The chain combines TRBV6-5 with TRBJ1-6, with D hard to call. V was cut by 2 bases and J by 9 bases, with 8 bases left in between. The CDR3 loop spans 13 amino acids. Germline V gene lookup returns CDR1 MNHEY and CDR2 SVGAGI. The CDR3 sequence: CASSYNPGSPLHF. The CDR3 DNA reads TGTGCCAGCAGTTACAACCCAGGTTCACCCCTCCACTTT.

This sequence joins TRBV5-1 and TRBJ2-7, with a tentative D call TRBD1 (7 bases). Germline V lookup: CDR1 SGHRS, CDR2 YFSETQ. Trimming removed 0 bases from V and 4 bases from J, with 17 bases in between. CDR3 length: 16 amino acids. The CDR3, as DNA: TGCGCCAGCAGCTTGGCGCGGGGCGGACAGGCGTACGAGCAGTACTTC. It codes for CASSLARGGQAYEQYF.

Turning to this clone: This CDR3 is also generated by other DNA sequences in the sample. The J gene is TRBJ1-4, the V gene TRBV5-1; 8 positions match TRBD1. Trimming removed 2 bases from V and 0 bases from J; junction bases left unmatched: 0. Germline CDR1 is SGHRS and CDR2 is YFSETQ. The CDR3 covers 15 residues. This CDR3 reads CASSLQGATNEKLFF. The DNA of the CDR3 is TGCGCCAGCAGCTTACAGGGGGCAACTAATGAAAAACTGTTTTTT. Full variable domain (rest looked up from reference TRBV5-1 and TRBJ1-4): KAGVTQTPRYLIKTRGQQVTLSCSPISGHRSVSWYQQTPGQGLQFLFEYFSETQRNKGNFPGRFSGRQFSNSRSEMNVSTLELGDSALYLCASSLQGATNEKLFFGSGTQLSVL.

The chain carries TRBV9 and TRBJ2-1; 8 bases line up with TRBD2. J was trimmed by 3 bases and V by 6 bases; bases with no gene match: 8. CDR3 size: 15 residues. Germline CDR1 is SGDLS and CDR2 is YYNGEE. The CDR3 DNA reads as TGTGCCAGCACCCCGAGCGGGAGATTCTACAATGAGCAGTTCTTC. This sequence encodes CASTPSGRFYNEQFF.

This chain connects TRBV9 to TRBJ2-3; 7 positions agree with TRBD2. Losses at the gene ends were 0 bases for V and 0 bases for J; bases not matched to a gene: 4. Germline V gene lookup returns CDR1 SGDLS and CDR2 YYNGEE. The CDR3 is 16 residues long. The CDR3 loop reads CASSVGLADSTDTQYF. DNA for the CDR3: TGTGCCAGCAGCGTAGGGCTAGCGGACAGCACAGATACGCAGTATTTT.

The V gene is TRBV29-1, the J gene TRBJ1-2, with a tentative D call TRBD1 (5 bases). Germline V lookup: CDR1 SQVTM, CDR2 ANQGSEA. The CDR3 covers 12 residues. V lost 2 bases, J lost 5 bases, and 9 bases lay in between. CDR3 residues: CSVETGIYGYTF. DNA for the CDR3: TGCAGCGTTGAAACAGGAATATATGGCTACACCTTC.

This chain uses TRBV5-1 with TRBJ2-4, with 11 nucleotides matching TRBD2. The ends lost 3 bases at V and 12 bases at J; junction bases unmatched: 8. Germline-derived CDR1 and CDR2 are SGHRS and YFSETQ. This CDR3 comprises 14 residues. CDR3: CASSSVAGGPTQYF. In DNA form, the CDR3 reads TGCGCCAGCAGCTCTGTAGCGGGAGGGCCGACTCAGTACTTC.

The chain recombines TRBV6-5 with TRBJ2-7; D possibly corresponds to TRBD1 (6 bases). Trimming removed 6 bases at V and 2 bases at J, with 11 bases between. This CDR3 is built from 13 residues. CDR1 is MNHEY and CDR2 is SVGAGI in the germline V gene. The CDR3 here is CASSQGQTYEQYF. The CDR3 DNA follows: TGTGCCAGCAGCCAAGGACAGACCTACGAGCAGTACTTC.

The gene calls are TRBV5-5 and TRBJ2-3, with a possible D match to TRBD2 (5 bases). V was trimmed by 2 bases and J by 3 bases, leaving 16 bases between them. The germline CDR1 and CDR2 sequences are SGHKS and YYEKEE (reference sequence). This CDR3 has 16 amino acids. The CDR3 spells CASSFPGSARTDTQYF. The CDR3 DNA reads as TGTGCCAGCAGCTTCCCGGGTAGCGCGAGGACAGATACGCAGTATTTT. Supplemented by reference TRBV5-5 and TRBJ2-3, the full variable domain reads DAGVTQSPTHLIKTRGQQVTLRCSPISGHKSVSWYQQVLGQGPQFIFQYYEKEERGRGNFPDRFSARQFPNYSSELNVNALLLGDSALYLCASSFPGSARTDTQYFGPGTRLTVL.

The gene calls are TRBV5-4 and TRBJ2-7, with TRBD1 as a possible D gene (6 bases). Germline V gene lookup returns CDR1 SGHNT and CDR2 YYREEE (reference sequence). Trimming took 3 bases from V and 4 from J, leaving 11 bases between them. The CDR3 is 13 residues long. As DNA, the CDR3 is TGTGCCAGCAGCTCCCGGGACACGTACGAGCAGTACTTC. Translation: CASSSRDTYEQYF.

The chain recombines TRBV7-9 with TRBJ2-2; tentative D call: TRBD1 (6 bases). The CDR3 loop spans 15 amino acids. CDR1 and CDR2 from the germline V gene are SEHNR and FQNEAQ (reference sequence). The germline V and J ends were trimmed by 3 bases and 2 bases, with 10 bases remaining between them. The DNA for the CDR3 is TGTGCCAGCAGCTTCCGGGACACCAACACCGGGGAGCTGTTTTTT. As protein: CASSFRDTNTGELFF.

The V and J genes are TRBV7-3 and TRBJ2-1; 7 nucleotides align to TRBD1. Germline V gene sequence: CDR1 SGHTA, CDR2 FQGTGA. The CDR3 is 15 amino acids. J was trimmed by 6 bases and V by 2 bases; bases with no gene match: 7. CDR3 loop: CASSLGDNRGNEQFF. CDR3 in DNA: TGTGCCAGCAGCTTAGGGGACAACAGGGGCAATGAGCAGTTCTTC.

In nucleotides, the CDR3 is TGTGCCAGCAGCTTAGACTCCCGGACAGGTCTCTGGTTGAACACTGAAGCTTTCTTT. This sequence encodes CASSLDSRTGLWLNTEAFF. The chain employs TRBV11-3 and TRBJ1-1, with 7 bases fitting TRBD1. The CDR3 totals 19 residues. Germline V gene data show CDR1 as SGHNT and CDR2 as YENEEA. V lost 0 bases, J lost 0 bases, and 13 bases stayed unmatched.

This chain joins TRBV29-1 and TRBJ1-2, with TRBD1 identical over 7 bases. V shed 4 bases and J 2 bases; nucleotides not matched to a gene: 10. The CDR3 has 15 residues. Looked up from germline, CDR1 is SQVTM and CDR2 is ANQGSEA. This CDR3 is CSVGLGQVMNYGYTF. The CDR3 DNA is TGCAGCGTTGGCCTCGGACAGGTTATGAACTATGGCTACACCTTC.

A remark on this clone: At one boundary the junction diverges from the germline segment, which might be a read error. The CDR3: CATSVGVYNEQFF. The CDR3 coding sequence is TGTGCCACCAGTGTAGGGGTCTACAATGAGCAGTTCTTC. V gene TRBV6-5 combines with J gene TRBJ2-1; D perhaps matches TRBD1 (5 bases). Germline CDR1 is MNHEY and CDR2 is SVGAGI. The CDR3 spans 13 residues.

This chain links TRBV7-9 with TRBJ1-2, with a tentative D call TRBD1 (6 bases). Germline CDR1 and CDR2: SEHNR and FQNEAQ (reference sequence). The V and J ends lost 5 bases and 6 bases respectively, with 19 bases between them. This CDR3 is 15 amino acids long. The DNA for the CDR3 is TGTGCCAGCAGCGTCGCGGACAGTCCTTTTGATGGCTACACCTTC. This sequence encodes CASSVADSPFDGYTF.

The chain employs TRBV11-1 and TRBJ1-1; D may be TRBD1 (5 bases). CDR3 length equals 14 residues. Germline V CDR1 and CDR2: SGHAT, FQDESV (reference sequence). Trimming shortened V by 3 bases and J by 5 bases, and 13 bases separated the two germline ends. CDR3 region: CASSLTAMATEAFF. The DNA for the CDR3 is TGTGCCAGCAGCTTGACAGCCATGGCGACTGAAGCTTTCTTT.

The V gene is TRBV11-2, the J gene TRBJ2-7, with D hard to call. Germline V CDR1 and CDR2: SGHAT, FQNNGV. The CDR3 spans 14 residues. With 1 base removed from V and 6 bases from J, the gap between germline ends came to 13 bases. CDR3 DNA sequence: TGTGCCAGCAGCTTAGTCAGACAAAACGGCGAGCAGTACTTC. This gives the protein CASSLVRQNGEQYF.

DNA of the CDR3: TGTGCCAGCAGCTCGGACAGCGTTGCTGAAAAACTGTTTTTT. The encoded protein is CASSSDSVAEKLFF. The V call is TRBV7-9, the J call TRBJ1-4; D perhaps matches TRBD1 (6 bases). The V and J ends lost 4 bases and 7 bases respectively, with 13 bases between them. The CDR3 has 14 residues. The germline V gene has CDR1 SEHNR and CDR2 FQNEAQ (reference sequence).

A note on this clone: A junction boundary mismatches the germline segment, possibly from a read error. The chain has TRBV5-1 and TRBJ1-2; D perhaps matches TRBD1 (6 bases). The CDR3 is 14 amino acids. From germline, CDR1 is SGHRS and CDR2 YFSETQ. The CDR3 bases are TGCACCAGCAGCTTGGTTGCAGGGGCATATGGCTACACCTTC. Translation gives CTSSLVAGAYGYTF.

The gene calls are TRBV10-3 and TRBJ2-7, with 9 positions matching TRBD1. Germline CDR1 reads ENHRY; CDR2 reads SYGVKD. J lost 5 bases, V lost 10 bases, and 6 bases had no gene match. This CDR3 has 12 residues. CDR3 in DNA: TGTGCCACGGGGACAGGGCTCGACGAGCAGTACTTC. Translated: CATGTGLDEQYF.

This chain connects TRBV15 to TRBJ2-7; D is possibly TRBD1 (6 bases). The germline V and J ends were trimmed by 5 bases and 3 bases, with 23 bases remaining between them. This CDR3 is built from 17 residues. CDR1 is LNHNV and CDR2 is YYDKDF in the germline V gene (reference sequence). DNA for the CDR3: TGTGCCACCAGCTCCGCAAACCTGGCAGGGGCCGTCTACGAGCAGTACTTC. This codes for CATSSANLAGAVYEQYF.

The V call is TRBV18, the J call TRBJ2-5, with D uncertain. Germline CDR1 is KGHSH and CDR2 is LQKENI. This CDR3 is 14 amino acids long. V was trimmed by 2 bases and J by 4 bases, leaving 11 bases between them. CDR3 DNA sequence: TGTGCCAGCTCACCAGGCTTTGGTGGAGAGACCCAGTACTTC. As protein: CASSPGFGGETQYF.